These 28 T cell receptor beta chains came from one sample sequenced in a study of tumor and adjacent non-tumor tissue in lung cancer (dated by TCRdb to 2016 to 2018). To prepare the library, multiplex PCR was applied. TCRdb names Illumina HiSeq 2500 as the instrument used. TCRbeta libraries were built by three rounds of nested PCR using primers (Table S4), following protocols modified from ARM-PCR. TCRdb reprocessed the public reads (quality trimming at Q25 with fastp, clone calling with MiXCR) and kept in-frame beta chains. Entries are consolidated by CDR3 protein sequence, retaining the most common genes and DNA. Within this sample are roughly 75,000 distinct CDR3 sequences, with roughly 80% of them counted one time only. The ten largest clones add up to 45% to 55% of the sample. RNA was isolated from bulk, unsorted tissue, and RNA quality was assessed with a NanoDrop ND-1000 and an Agilent 2100. Normal lung samples were distant non-tumor tissue taken more than 3 cm from the tumor edge.

Input material: distant non-tumor lung tissue. The receptors were sampled from a man aged 60 to 75 with non-small cell lung cancer.

The V call is TRBV29-1, the J call TRBJ2-3, with D possibly TRBD2 on 5 matching bases. V was pared by 6 bases and J by 0 bases, with 13 bases between. CDR3 size: 14 residues. Germline assignment: CDR1 SQVTM and CDR2 ANQGSEA. As DNA, the CDR3 is TGCAGCGTGGCCGGGATTAGCAGCACAGATACGCAGTATTTT. Translation: CSVAGISSTDTQYF.

Turning to this clonotype: This CDR3 is missing its conserved last phenylalanine or tryptophan, likely due to a read error. The CDR3 DNA reads as TGTGCCAGCAGTGATATCGGGACCGCGGGGACCCAGTACTCC. It codes for CASSDIGTAGTQYS. The chain carries TRBV6-5 and TRBJ2-5; the D call may be TRBD1 or TRBD2 (5 bases each). Germline V CDR1 and CDR2: MNHEY, SVGAGI. V lost 5 bases, J lost 7 bases, and 17 bases lay in between. This CDR3 is 14 amino acids long.

The chain uses TRBV12-3 or TRBV12-4 and TRBJ1-4; tentatively, D is TRBD1 (6 bases). The CDR3 is 14 residues long. The ends were cut back, 5 bases at V and 8 bases at J, with 15 bases in the middle. CDR3 protein: CASSPGTTPEKLFF. In nucleotides, the CDR3 is TGTGCCAGCAGTCCCGGGACAACCCCCGAAAAACTGTTTTTT.

In its sample, this clonotype was seen once. The limits of the CDR3 on the DNA are not certain, so only TCRdb's listed CDR3 is given. CDR3: CSAPFPGDYGCTF. The chain has TRBV20-1 and TRBJ1-2; the table gives TRBD1 as D, unverified against the DNA. The CDR3 region is 13 residues in length, termini included. Germline V gives CDR1 DFQATT, CDR2 SNEGSKA (reference sequence).

The chain joins TRBV11-3 to TRBJ2-5; weak D call: TRBD2 (6 bases). CDR1 and CDR2 (germline): SGHNT, YENEEA. Deletions cut 6 bases from V and 7 bases from J, with 24 bases between. The CDR3 is made up of 16 amino acids. CDR3 DNA sequence: TGTGCCAGCAGACCGGCGGGCGGGGCGTCGCGTGGGACCCAGTACTTC. It is translated as CASRPAGGASRGTQYF.

For this clonotype: Lacking the conserved final phenylalanine or tryptophan, this CDR3 likely reflects a read error. V usage is TRBV11-2 and J usage is TRBJ2-7; D tentatively fits TRBD1 or TRBD2 (5 bases each). This CDR3 comprises 17 residues. Germline CDR1 SGHAT, CDR2 FQNNGV. Trimming shortened V by 0 bases and J by 3 bases, and 18 bases separated the two germline ends. CDR3 in amino acids: CASSLDGRDVEIYEQYY. In DNA form, the CDR3 reads TGTGCCAGCAGCTTAGACGGAAGGGACGTGGAAATCTACGAGCAGTACTAC.

As for this clonotype: At one of its ends the junction is not consistent with the germline gene, which may arise from a read error. This rearrangement joins TRBV11-2 to TRBJ1-6; D might be TRBD1 (6 bases). The CDR3 spans 15 residues. Germline V gene data show CDR1 as SGHAT and CDR2 as FQNNGV. Here the CDR3 reads CASSLRGDKYSPLHF. CDR3 nucleotides: TGTGCCAGCAGCTTACGGGGGGACAAATATTCGCCCCTCCACTTT. The whole variable domain, filled in from reference TRBV11-2 and TRBJ1-6, reads EAGVAQSPRYKIIEKRQSVAFWCNPISGHATLYWYQQILGQGPKLLIQFQNNGVVDDSQLPKDRFSAERLKGVDSTLKIQPAKLEDSAVYLCASSLRGDKYSPLHFGNGTRLTVT.

As concerns this clonotype: The CDR3 carries no conserved terminal phenylalanine or tryptophan, so it likely arises from a read error. The chain combines TRBV11-2 with TRBJ2-1, with TRBD2 as a possible D gene (6 bases). The CDR3 totals 13 residues. V was clipped by 5 bases and J by 10 bases, with 15 bases between them. Germline V gives CDR1 SGHAT, CDR2 FQNNGV. CDR3 DNA sequence: TGTGCCAGCAGCCTCGGGAGTTCGGGAGAGCAGTTCTTA. Protein: CASSLGSSGEQFL.

The chain recombines TRBV10-3 with TRBJ2-3, with unresolved D. The CDR3 loop spans 13 amino acids. Germline V gene lookup returns CDR1 ENHRY and CDR2 SYGVKD. Trimming left V 2 bases short and J 5 bases short, with 8 bases between. The DNA for the CDR3 is TGTGCCATCAGTGAGCCCAAGGGAGATACGCAGTATTTT. Its protein is CAISEPKGDTQYF.

About this clonotype itself: The junction does not match germline at one end; this may be a read error. This chain's CDR3 is CARSLSGSNNEQFF. Here the CDR3 DNA reads TGTGCCAGAAGCTTGAGTGGGAGTAACAATGAGCAGTTCTTC. V gene TRBV11-3 combines with J gene TRBJ2-1, with D possibly TRBD2 on 5 matching bases. The CDR3 totals 14 residues. CDR1 is SGHNT, CDR2 YENEEA, per germline.

Concerning this clonotype itself: At one end the junction does not follow the germline gene, possibly because of a read error. The chain is built from TRBV11-2 and TRBJ1-6, with TRBD1 as a possible D gene (5 bases). The CDR3 runs to 15 residues. Per the germline V gene, CDR1 is SGHAT and CDR2 is FQNNGV. CDR3 nucleotide sequence: TGTGCCTGCAGCTTAGGAGGGGATAATAATTCACCCCTCCATTTT. Encoded protein: CACSLGGDNNSPLHF.

This clonotype was counted many times. The rearrangement uses TRBV29-1 and TRBJ1-2, with TRBD1 as a possible D gene (5 bases). The CDR3 is 14 amino acids. From germline, CDR1 is SQVTM and CDR2 ANQGSEA. V was shortened by 3 bases and J by 3 bases, with 14 bases between the two germline ends. CDR3 bases: TGCAGCGTTGATAGGTCAGGGATTCACTATGGCTACACCTTC. As protein: CSVDRSGIHYGYTF.

The rearrangement joins TRBV12-3 or TRBV12-4 to TRBJ1-5, with a tentative D call TRBD1 (6 bases). The CDR3 covers 16 residues. The ends were cut back, 4 bases at V and 0 bases at J, with 13 bases in the middle. The CDR3 DNA reads as TGTGCCAGCAGTTCATGTGGGACATGTAGCAATCAGCCCCAGCATTTT. It yields the protein CASSSCGTCSNQPQHF.

To note about this clonotype: As the CDR3 is not closed by the conserved phenylalanine or tryptophan, this likely results from a read error. The V gene is TRBV10-1, the J gene TRBJ2-5, with TRBD1 identical over 8 bases. The CDR3 contains 13 residues. CDR1 and CDR2 (germline): WNHNN, SYGVQD (reference sequence). V shed 7 bases, J shed 7 bases, and the junction held 8 bases outside the gene matches. For the CDR3, the DNA is TGCGCCAGCAATAGGACAGGGCTTGGGACCCAGTACTCC. Amino acid sequence: CASNRTGLGTQYS.

This clonotype was counted a single time. The rearrangement uses TRBV6-1 and TRBJ2-7; TRBD2 matches 11 bases. CDR1 is MNHNS and CDR2 is SASEGT in the germline V gene. V shed 9 bases, J shed 1 base, and the junction held 17 bases outside the gene matches. CDR3 length: 18 amino acids. The CDR3 sequence: CASGEAAGGLAGSYEQYF. Written as DNA, the CDR3 is TGTGCCAGTGGTGAAGCGGCGGGCGGACTAGCGGGTTCCTACGAGCAGTACTTC.

A remark on this clonotype: Without the conserved terminal phenylalanine or tryptophan, this CDR3 likely stems from a read error. The chain is built from TRBV11-3 and TRBJ2-2, with TRBD2 identical over 7 bases. This CDR3 region has 18 residues. CDR1 is SGHNT, CDR2 YENEEA, per germline. With 4 bases clipped from V and 6 bases from J, the junction kept 17 bases outside the gene matches. CDR3 nucleotide sequence: TGTGCCAGCAGCTCCCGGGGACCGGGAGGATATAGAGCCGGGGAGCTGTTTTTA. Translated: CASSSRGPGGYRAGELFL.

A note on this clonotype: The junction and the germline gene differ at one end; a read error may be behind it. The rearrangement uses TRBV20-1 and TRBJ2-4, with D perhaps matching TRBD1 (5 bases). This CDR3 has 19 amino acids. The germline CDR1 and CDR2 sequences are DFQATT and SNEGSKA (reference sequence). CDR3 region: CSARAVDRALQVTKNTQYF. The CDR3 nucleotides are TGCAGTGCTAGAGCCGTCGACCGGGCCCTACAGGTGACCAAAAACACTCAGTATTTC.

Details on this clonotype: Sequence at one end of the junction differs from germline and may be a read error. This chain links TRBV20-1 with TRBJ2-1; a possible D gene is TRBD2 (5 bases). Germline lookup yields CDR1 DFQATT and CDR2 SNEGSKA (reference sequence). The CDR3 is 15 residues long. The CDR3 DNA sequence: TGCAGTTCTAGAGGGCTAGCCACCACCTACAATGAGCAGTTCTTC. Translated: CSSRGLATTYNEQFF.

There are many counts of this clonotype. The genes are TRBV12-3 or TRBV12-4 and TRBJ1-3; D is perhaps TRBD1 (6 bases). V was pared by 5 bases and J by 1 base, with 12 bases between. CDR3 size: 15 residues. The DNA for the CDR3 is TGTGCCAGCAGTGACCTGGACAGATCTGGAAACACCATATATTTT. This codes for CASSDLDRSGNTIYF.

Details on this clonotype: A read error may produce the germline difference seen at one junction end. This rearrangement joins TRBV10-2 to TRBJ1-1; unclear D gene. The CDR3 sequence is 15 residues long. CDR1 is WSHSY and CDR2 is SAAADI in the germline V gene. CDR3 nucleotides: TGCGCTAGCAGTGGATCGGGCAGGCTTGTGGTTGAAGCTTTCTTT. It yields the protein CASSGSGRLVVEAFF.

This clonotype was observed a handful of times. The chain recombines TRBV6-2 or TRBV6-3 with TRBJ2-1, with 7 bases fitting TRBD2. There are 14 residues in the CDR3. Germline CDR1 and CDR2: MNHEY and SVGEGT. V gave up 7 bases and J gave up 9 bases; unmatched junction bases: 12. As DNA, the CDR3 is TGTGCCAGCATGGGGACTATCGGGAGCGGTGAGCAGTTCTTC. Translated, it gives CASMGTIGSGEQFF.

V and J are TRBV10-2 and TRBJ2-1; D may be TRBD1 or TRBD2 (5 bases each). The CDR3 has 15 amino acids. Germline V CDR1 and CDR2: WSHSY, SAAADI. CDR3 residues: CDRSPERDAYNEQFF. In DNA form, the CDR3 reads TGCGACAGGAGTCCTGAAAGGGACGCCTACAATGAGCAGTTCTTC.

Note on this clonotype: The germline gene is not matched at one end of the junction; a read error may be the cause. The chain links TRBV11-3 to TRBJ2-5; D uncertain. The V gene's germline CDR1 is SGHNT and CDR2 YENEEA. This CDR3 comprises 13 residues. DNA for the CDR3: TGTACCAGCAGCTTTACCGGAGAAGAGACGCAGTACTTC. Protein sequence: CTSSFTGEETQYF.

About this clonotype: The junction and the germline gene differ at one end; a read error may be behind it. DNA of the CDR3: TGTGCCATCAGTGACCCAGGGGGCAGGGAGACTGACGCTTTCTTT. Amino acids: CAISDPGGRETDAFF. The rearrangement joins TRBV10-3 to TRBJ1-1, with TRBD1 matching over 8 bases. Germline assignment: CDR1 ENHRY and CDR2 SYGVKD. This CDR3 has 15 residues.

Worth noting for this clonotype: A much more abundant neighbour one base away suggests this may be a read error. This rearrangement joins TRBV11-2 to TRBJ2-7; D is tentatively TRBD1 or TRBD2 (5 bases each). This CDR3 is built from 14 residues. In germline, CDR1 is SGHAT, CDR2 FQNNGV. As DNA, the CDR3 is TGTGCCAGCAGCTTAGATCGGGGACCTGGCGAGCAGTGCTTC. This encodes CASSLDRGPGEQCF. Supplemented by reference TRBV11-2 and TRBJ2-7, the full variable domain reads EAGVAQSPRYKIIEKRQSVAFWCNPISGHATLYWYQQILGQGPKLLIQFQNNGVVDDSQLPKDRFSAERLKGVDSTLKIQPAKLEDSAVYLCASSLDRGPGEQCFGPGTRLTVT.

This clonotype has a single count. Relative to the germline gene, one junction end is altered; a read error may explain this. This chain uses TRBV29-1 with TRBJ2-1, with 7 bases aligning to TRBD2. The CDR3 sequence is 13 residues long. The germline V gene has CDR1 SQVTM and CDR2 ANQGSEA. CDR3 sequence: CNVDGTNANEQFF. Written as DNA, the CDR3 is TGCAACGTTGACGGGACTAACGCTAATGAGCAGTTCTTC.

This clonotype appeared a single time. This chain uses TRBV11-2 with TRBJ2-3; unclear D gene. V gave up 3 bases and J gave up 4 bases, with 14 bases separating them. CDR1 is SGHAT and CDR2 is FQNNGV in the germline V gene. The CDR3 totals 15 residues. The CDR3 DNA is TGTGCCAGCAGCTTTTTCCATGCGATGGCAGATACGCAGTATTTT. The encoded protein is CASSFFHAMADTQYF.

J is TRBJ2-4 and V is TRBV29-1, with 7 bases identical to TRBD2. The CDR3 is 14 residues long. The germline V gene has CDR1 SQVTM and CDR2 ANQGSEA. J gave up 7 bases and V 7 bases, and 13 bases lay outside the gene matches. The CDR3 here is CSEEGGDVGNIQYF. The CDR3 DNA reads TGCAGCGAGGAGGGAGGGGACGTCGGGAACATTCAGTACTTC.